The present TCR beta chain was sequenced within a study of fetal regulatory T cell absence and autoimmunity (TCRdb year 2017). Concerning the study at large: The IPEX patients showed exocrine pancreas autoimmunity in the absence of clinical diabetes.

From its cysteine to its phenylalanine, the CDR3 spans 13 amino acids. This entry keeps only the CDR3 DNA: 39 bases, framed from base 1. Based on the germline V gene (reference sequence), the CDR1 and CDR2 sequences are SGHAT and FQDESV. Germline trimming: 6 bases from V, 8 bases from J; junction bases outside gene matches: 4. On the immunoSEQ human TCRbeta survey platform, TCRbeta CDR3 regions were amplified and barcoded with a two-step multiplex PCR. Sequencing of the libraries was done on Illumina instruments, and IgH was sequenced in parallel from the same samples. Concerning the study's data processing: Raw reads were filtered against IMGT V, D, J definitions and binned by a nearest-neighbor algorithm to remove PCR and sequencing errors. Clones were defined by identical nucleotide sequence; differential abundance between tissues used per-clone Fisher exact tests with pFDR threshold p<0.01. Clones whose frequencies were too low for statistical inference were excluded by a minimum inclusion filter of 10 in either sample. The immunoSEQ Analyzer was used for pairwise clonal comparisons, and IMGT tools were used to assess gene family usage. The table was pulled from immuneACCESS by TCRdb, which kept in-frame rearrangements only. Such tables lose some clones; where checked, under half of the loss comes from unresolved V genes, and the rest has no known cause. The V and J calls and the clone size are those of that table, but D and trimming were determined from the DNA. The sample includes roughly 95,000 clones, with 72% observed a single time. 2% of the sample comes from the top ten.

Details on this clone: Its antigen remains undetermined. The input lacks base qualities; no much larger clone sits a single base away.

Results and caveats for the whole study, not just this receptor: The TCR compartment showed significant oligoclonal enrichment in pancreas versus cord blood, with some top clones over 85-fold enriched. The oligoclonal enrichment was taken as support for antigen-driven autoimmunity in the pancreas before birth in IPEX syndrome. Cord blood and pancreas had broadly similar TRB gene family usage, resembling published neonatal and adult repertoires.

For repertoire sequencing, genomic DNA was processed from frozen pancreas tissue. Genomic DNA, 2-3 ug, was extracted from umbilical cord blood or frozen pancreas using the DNeasy Blood and Tissue Kit. Sequencing input: pancreas tissue. The chain was built from TRBV11-1 and TRBJ1-1, and 12 junctional nucleotides match TRBD1. The clonotype was recovered from a male donor with IPEX syndrome. CDR3 sequence: CASRGQGAKEAFF. The sequenced DNA is TGTGCCAGCAGGGGACAGGGGGCGAAGGAAGCTTTCTTT.